The 15 T cell receptor beta chains reported below all come from one sample, sequenced in a study of blood T cell repertoires in COVID-19. The data were produced by immunoSEQ multiplex PCR, yet TCRdb's version contains in-frame clones alone and is incomplete. The data show 100,000 to 150,000 clones, roughly 86% seen once. Sequencing input: peripheral blood. These TCRs come from a woman between 65 and 79 years old with COVID-19, enrolled during active disease.

The chain carries TRBV9 and TRBJ2-1; D is possibly TRBD1 (6 bases). Germline loops: CDR1 SGDLS, CDR2 YYNGEE. The CDR3 has 19 amino acids. V lost 6 bases and J lost 4, with 29 bases in between. For the CDR3, the DNA is TGTGCCAGCACCGAGGGCGGGCCAAAGGGGACACCCTTTTACAATGAGCAGTTCTTC. This codes for CASTEGGPKGTPFYNEQFF.

This sequence joins TRBV10-3 and TRBJ1-5, with D perhaps TRBD1 (6 bases). This CDR3 is built from 14 residues. Trimming took 7 bases from V and 4 from J, leaving 14 bases between them. Germline CDR1 reads ENHRY; CDR2 reads SYGVKD. DNA of the CDR3: TGTGCCATCACCCCCGGGACACAGAATCAGCCCCAGCATTTT. Translated: CAITPGTQNQPQHF.

V gene TRBV7-2 combines with J gene TRBJ1-1, with TRBD1 matching over 7 bases. V lost 1 base to trimming and J lost 10 bases; unmatched junction nucleotides: 3. Germline CDR1 and CDR2: SGHTA and FQGNSA. The CDR3 extends over 12 amino acids. CDR3 region: CASSLETGRAFF. In DNA, the CDR3 is TGTGCCAGCAGCTTAGAGACAGGGCGAGCTTTCTTT.

This chain joins TRBV6-5 and TRBJ1-3; the D is unclear. The CDR3 runs to 14 residues. Per germline, CDR1 MNHEY and CDR2 SVGAGI. The germline V and J ends were trimmed by 5 bases and 0 bases, with 8 bases remaining between them. In DNA, the CDR3 is TGTGCCAGCAGTAACACCGACTCTGGAAACACCATATATTTT. Translating it yields CASSNTDSGNTIYF.

CDR3 DNA: TGTGCCAGCAGAGGGGAGAGGGGAGGCACTGAAGCTTTCTTT. Translating it yields CASRGERGGTEAFF. This chain uses TRBV2 with TRBJ1-1; TRBD1 is a possible D gene (5 bases). CDR3 length: 14 residues. Between the trimmed V and J ends, which lost 6 bases and 4 bases, there was a span of 15 bases. Germline values: CDR1 SNHLY, CDR2 FYNNEI.

The CDR3 sequence is CASSGQGAIPYNSYNEQFF. As DNA, the CDR3 is TGTGCCAGCAGTGGGCAGGGGGCTATCCCTTACAATTCCTACAATGAGCAGTTCTTC. The rearrangement joins TRBV6-1 to TRBJ2-1, with TRBD1 identical over 8 bases. Germline-derived CDR1 and CDR2 are MNHNS and SASEGT. This CDR3 is built from 19 residues. Unmatched junction bases numbered 15, after V lost 4 bases and J lost 1 base.

The chain has TRBV19 and TRBJ2-3; D may be TRBD2 (7 bases). Germline V lookup: CDR1 LNHDA, CDR2 SQIVND (reference sequence). CDR3 size: 15 residues. Trimming left V 1 base short and J 1 base short, with 9 bases between. Here the CDR3 DNA reads TGTGCCAGTAGTATAGGGGGGGGCCGCACAGATACGCAGTATTTT. Protein sequence: CASSIGGGRTDTQYF.

The chain combines TRBV5-1 with TRBJ1-2; 8 nucleotides line up with TRBD1. The CDR3 is made up of 13 amino acids. Germline CDR1 SGHRS, CDR2 YFSETQ. The J segment lost 5 bases and the V segment lost 3 bases, leaving 3 bases of the junction unmatched. This chain's CDR3 is CASSWDRQYGYTF. Written as DNA, the CDR3 is TGCGCCAGCAGCTGGGACAGGCAATATGGCTACACCTTC.

In this sample, this clone turned up a few times. V usage is TRBV30 and J usage is TRBJ2-2; D uncertain. V dropped 5 bases and J dropped 2 bases, with 9 bases sitting between them. CDR1 and CDR2 from the germline V gene are GTSNPN and SVGIG (reference sequence). The CDR3 runs 13 residues. The CDR3 nucleotides are TGTGCCTGGGCGGCGGAAAACACCGGGGAGCTGTTTTTT. Translated: CAWAAENTGELFF.

In its sample, this clone was seen once. V is TRBV21-1 and J is TRBJ1-1. TRBV21-1 is shown as a pseudogene. The CDR3 loop spans 15 amino acids. CDR3 nucleotides: TGTGCCAGCAGCAAAGGCGGGGGGTGGGGCACTGAAGCTTTCTTT. As protein: CASSKGGGWGTEAFF.

This clone was detected a few times. The chain couples TRBV9 to TRBJ2-3; maybe TRBD1 (6 bases). This CDR3 spans 17 amino acids. Trimming left V 4 bases short and J 0 bases short, with 18 bases between. Germline CDR1 is SGDLS and CDR2 is YYNGEE. The CDR3 DNA is TGTGCCAGCAGCCCAACAACCGGGACATACAGCACAGATACGCAGTATTTT. Protein sequence: CASSPTTGTYSTDTQYF.

This chain uses TRBV7-6 with TRBJ2-7; 11 nucleotides agree with TRBD2. Germline CDR1 and CDR2: SGHVS and FNYEAQ. CDR3 length: 16 amino acids. Trimming removed 2 bases from V and 3 bases from J; junction bases left unmatched: 6. CDR3 residues: CASSLQLAGALYEQYF. The CDR3 coding sequence is TGTGCCAGCAGCTTACAACTAGCGGGGGCCCTCTACGAGCAGTACTTC.

This clone was counted a single time. The chain links TRBV7-8 to TRBJ1-1, with D perhaps matching TRBD1 (6 bases). CDR3 length: 15 amino acids. The V end was cut by 4 bases, the J end by 0 bases, with 12 bases between. Germline lookup yields CDR1 SGHVS and CDR2 FQNEAQ. The DNA for the CDR3 is TGTGCCAGCAGCTCGCAGGGACAAATGAACACTGAAGCTTTCTTT. It yields the protein CASSSQGQMNTEAFF.

The chain links TRBV11-2 to TRBJ1-2, with D perhaps matching TRBD1 (5 bases). V lost 1 base and J 4 bases, leaving 10 bases between the germline ends. The V gene's germline CDR1 is SGHAT and CDR2 FQNNGV. There are 14 residues in the CDR3. Here the CDR3 reads CASSLASGPYGYTF. The CDR3 coding sequence is TGTGCCAGCAGCTTAGCCTCAGGGCCCTATGGCTACACCTTC.

The genes are TRBV5-1 and TRBJ2-7; 9 bases agree with TRBD2. This CDR3 contains 16 residues. Trimming at V came to 0 bases and at J to 0 bases, leaving 4 bases not matched to a gene. Germline V gene lookup returns CDR1 SGHRS and CDR2 YFSETQ. The CDR3 protein is CASSLGLAGSSYEQYF. As DNA, the CDR3 is TGCGCCAGCAGCTTGGGTCTAGCGGGGAGCTCCTACGAGCAGTACTTC.